This T cell receptor beta chain was sequenced during a study of blood T cell repertoires in COVID-19. Study-wide background: Italy, Spain and the United States were the sources of the convalescent and acute COVID-19 samples. The analysed material was cDNA or gDNA that came from T cells, B-cell-depleted T cells, or PBMCs.

Per the original data handling: Using reference gene primer amplification, nucleated cell counts were estimated. The assay was immunoSEQ multiplex PCR, and TCRdb's table has in-frame clones only and misses some. V and J calls and clone size come straight from that table; D and trimming were deduced from the DNA. The sample consists of some 160,000 clones, approximately 87% of them appearing once. This receptor was obtained from a woman between 70 and 85 years old with acute or convalescent COVID-19. Sequenced sample: peripheral blood.

This CDR3 is CASSLTGDYEQYF. The CDR3 nucleotides are TGTGCCAGCAGTCTTACAGGGGACTACGAGCAGTACTTC. The rearrangement uses TRBV28 and TRBJ2-7, with 7 positions matching TRBD1. V lost 5 bases to trimming and J lost 3 bases; unmatched junction nucleotides: 4. There are 13 residues in the CDR3. The germline V gene encodes CDR1 MDHEN and CDR2 SYDVKM.